This T cell receptor beta chain was profiled in a study of T cells after somatic rescue of genetic block. Clones were read by immunoSEQ multiplex PCR, and TCRdb kept only the in-frame ones, dropping some. The sample lists 110,000 or so clones; 90% to 95% were seen once. This TCR derives from a woman aged 18 to 35. Specimen: peripheral blood mononuclear cells (PBMCs).

The CDR3 DNA reads TGTGCCAGTAGTACCCATAGCGGGGGGCCGGGGGATACGCAGTATTTT. Its translation is CASSTHSGGPGDTQYF. This chain uses TRBV19 with TRBJ2-3; 10 bases align to TRBD2. The CDR3 covers 16 residues. Trimming removed 4 bases from V and 6 bases from J; junction bases left unmatched: 10. CDR1 and CDR2 from the germline V gene are LNHDA and SQIVND (reference sequence).